Listed here is a single T cell receptor (beta chain). This entry comes from a study of blood T cells in healthy people across ages. Study-level information: When template switching was applied, about one barcoded beta molecule was captured per two T cells.

The second PCR ran about 6 to 12 cycles with a sample-barcoded 5' primer and J-beta primers. TCRdb used MiXCR to reprocess the 5' RACE reads, holding one entry per CDR3 protein. The table lists over 1,500,000 distinct CDR3 sequences, approximately 40% of them singletons, with 20% to 25% in the top ten. Trimming shortened V by 10 bases and J by 6 bases, and 16 bases separated the two germline ends. This CDR3 has 13 residues. This receptor was obtained from a human donor in good health. The sample taken for sequencing was blood. The gene calls are TRBV12-3 or TRBV12-4 and TRBJ1-5; D remains ambiguous. CDR3 in amino acids: CATSIQIPQPQHF. The CDR3 DNA is TGTGCCACCAGCATACAAATTCCTCAGCCCCAGCATTTT.